The clone carrying this T cell receptor beta chain was observed a single time. This sample was taken from a study of blood T cell repertoires in COVID-19. The CDR3 runs to 14 residues. Between the trimmed V and J ends, which lost 6 bases and 2 bases, there was a span of 11 bases. Germline CDR1 and CDR2: MNHEY and SVGAGI. The data were produced by immunoSEQ multiplex PCR, yet TCRdb's version contains in-frame clones alone and is incomplete. The table has 60,000 or so clones, 87% seen once. What was sequenced was peripheral blood. The clonotype was recovered from a man in his fifties or sixties with active or convalescent COVID-19. This chain joins TRBV6-5 and TRBJ1-3; D may be TRBD1 (5 bases). The CDR3 loop reads CASSQGYPGNTIYF. The CDR3 DNA follows: TGTGCCAGCAGCCAGGGTTACCCTGGAAACACCATATATTTT.